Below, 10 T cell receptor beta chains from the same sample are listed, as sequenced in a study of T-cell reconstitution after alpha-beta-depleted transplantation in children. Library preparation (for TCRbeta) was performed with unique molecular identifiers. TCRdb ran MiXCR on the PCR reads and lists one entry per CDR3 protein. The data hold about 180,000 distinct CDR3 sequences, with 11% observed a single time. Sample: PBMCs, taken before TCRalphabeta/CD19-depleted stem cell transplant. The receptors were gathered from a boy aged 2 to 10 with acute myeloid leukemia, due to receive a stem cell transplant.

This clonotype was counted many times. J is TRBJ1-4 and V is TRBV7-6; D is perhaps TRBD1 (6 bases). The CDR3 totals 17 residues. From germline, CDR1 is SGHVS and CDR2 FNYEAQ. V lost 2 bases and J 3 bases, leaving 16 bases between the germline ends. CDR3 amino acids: CASSLNREWIANEKLFF. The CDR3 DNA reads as TGTGCCAGCAGCTTAAACAGGGAATGGATCGCTAATGAAAAACTGTTTTTT.

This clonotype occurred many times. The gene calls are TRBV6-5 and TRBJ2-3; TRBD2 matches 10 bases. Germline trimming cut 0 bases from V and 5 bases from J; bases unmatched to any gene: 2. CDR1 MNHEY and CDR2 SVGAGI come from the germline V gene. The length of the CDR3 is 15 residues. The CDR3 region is CASSYSPSGRDTQYF. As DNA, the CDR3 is TGTGCCAGCAGTTACTCGCCTAGCGGGAGAGATACGCAGTATTTT.

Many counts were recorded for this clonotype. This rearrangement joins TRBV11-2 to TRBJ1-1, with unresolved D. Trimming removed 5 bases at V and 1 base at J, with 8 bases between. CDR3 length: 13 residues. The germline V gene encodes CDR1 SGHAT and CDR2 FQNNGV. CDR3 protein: CASSQAGNTEAFF. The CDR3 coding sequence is TGTGCCAGCAGCCAAGCAGGGAACACTGAAGCTTTCTTT. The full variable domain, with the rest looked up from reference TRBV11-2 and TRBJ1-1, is EAGVAQSPRYKIIEKRQSVAFWCNPISGHATLYWYQQILGQGPKLLIQFQNNGVVDDSQLPKDRFSAERLKGVDSTLKIQPAKLEDSAVYLCASSQAGNTEAFFGQGTRLTVV.

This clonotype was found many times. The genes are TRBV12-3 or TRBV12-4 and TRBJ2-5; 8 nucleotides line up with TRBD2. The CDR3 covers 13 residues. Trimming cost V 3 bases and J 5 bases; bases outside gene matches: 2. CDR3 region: CASSFGGGETQYF. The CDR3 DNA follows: TGTGCCAGCAGTTTCGGGGGGGGGGAGACCCAGTACTTC.

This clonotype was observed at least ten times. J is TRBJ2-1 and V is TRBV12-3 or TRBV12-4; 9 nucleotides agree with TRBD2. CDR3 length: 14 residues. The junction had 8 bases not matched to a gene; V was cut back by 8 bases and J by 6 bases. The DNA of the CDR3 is TGTGCCAGCCTGCGCGGGGGGGTGGTCAATGAGCAGTTCTTC. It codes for CASLRGGVVNEQFF.

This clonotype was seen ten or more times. CDR3: CASKPGQGRMGITDTQYF. The CDR3 DNA reads TGTGCCTCTAAACCGGGACAGGGCAGAATGGGCATCACAGATACGCAGTATTTT. The rearrangement uses TRBV10-3 and TRBJ2-3, with 9 bases fitting TRBD1. The germline gives CDR1 ENHRY, CDR2 SYGVKD. V lost 11 bases to trimming and J lost 2 bases; unmatched junction nucleotides: 20. The CDR3 totals 18 residues.

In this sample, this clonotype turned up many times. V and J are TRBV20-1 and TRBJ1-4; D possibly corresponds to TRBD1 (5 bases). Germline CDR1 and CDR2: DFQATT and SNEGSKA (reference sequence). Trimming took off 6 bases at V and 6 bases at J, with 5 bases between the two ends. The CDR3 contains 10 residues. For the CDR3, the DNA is TGCAGTGCGGGGGATGAAAAACTGTTTTTT. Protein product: CSAGDEKLFF.

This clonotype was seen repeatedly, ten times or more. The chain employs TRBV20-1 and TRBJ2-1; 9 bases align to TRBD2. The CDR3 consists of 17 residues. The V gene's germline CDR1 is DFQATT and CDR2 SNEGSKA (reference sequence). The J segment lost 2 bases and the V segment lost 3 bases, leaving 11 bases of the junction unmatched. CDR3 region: CSASSLAGIRPYNEQFF. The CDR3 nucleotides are TGCAGTGCTAGTAGCCTAGCGGGAATAAGACCCTACAATGAGCAGTTCTTC.

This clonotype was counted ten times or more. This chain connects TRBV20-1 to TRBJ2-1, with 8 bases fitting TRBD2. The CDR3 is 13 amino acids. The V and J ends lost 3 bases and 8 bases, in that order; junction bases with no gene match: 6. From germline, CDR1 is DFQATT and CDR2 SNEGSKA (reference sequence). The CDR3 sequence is CSASGRALYEQFF. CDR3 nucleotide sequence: TGCAGTGCTAGCGGGAGGGCCCTGTATGAGCAGTTCTTC.

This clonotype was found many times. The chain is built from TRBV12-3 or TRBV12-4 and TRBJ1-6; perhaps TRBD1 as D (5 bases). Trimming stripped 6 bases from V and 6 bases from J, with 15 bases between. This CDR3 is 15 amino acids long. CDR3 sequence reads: CASRAPTGPNSPLHF. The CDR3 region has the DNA TGTGCCAGCAGAGCCCCCACAGGCCCTAATTCACCCCTCCACTTT.